Sequencing of this T cell receptor (beta chain) was carried out in a study of T cells after yellow fever vaccination. V was cut by 3 bases and J by 0 bases, with 6 bases left in between. CDR3 length equals 13 residues. The germline V gene has CDR1 SGDLS and CDR2 YYNGEE. Study-level results: Post-booster repertoires again held most primary-vaccination clones (about 96% CD4, roughly 88% CD8). Contaminants from the bulk population, in the form of abundant clonotypes, could be found in FACS-sorted repertoires. It was a small share of clonotypes that appeared in both CD4 and CD8 compartments.

Notes on this clonotype: No antigen is known for it.

The authors made TCR cDNA by 5'RACE template switching, adding a universal primer site and UMIs. In TCRdb, the 5' RACE reads were re-called with MiXCR into one record per CDR3 protein. Among roughly 330,000 distinct CDR3 sequences listed, approximately 4% were seen once. This TCR was recovered from a man between 18 and 35 years old who received the YFV17D yellow fever vaccine. V is TRBV9 and J is TRBJ2-5, with TRBD2 as a possible D gene (5 bases). The source was PBMCs, collected 5 days after the yellow fever booster vaccination. For the CDR3, the DNA is TGTGCCAGCAGCGGGGAGTACCAAGAGACCCAGTACTTC. It encodes CASSGEYQETQYF.